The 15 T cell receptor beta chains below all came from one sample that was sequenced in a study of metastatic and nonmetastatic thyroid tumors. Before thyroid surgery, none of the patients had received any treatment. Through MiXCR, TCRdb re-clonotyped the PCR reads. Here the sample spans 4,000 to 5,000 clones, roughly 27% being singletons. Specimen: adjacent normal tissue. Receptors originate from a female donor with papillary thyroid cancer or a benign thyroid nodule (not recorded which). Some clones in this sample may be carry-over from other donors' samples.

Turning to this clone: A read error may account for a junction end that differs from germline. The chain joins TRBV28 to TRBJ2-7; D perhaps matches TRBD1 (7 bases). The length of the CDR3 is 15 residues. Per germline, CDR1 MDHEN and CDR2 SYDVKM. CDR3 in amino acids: CPITPGGRGAYEQHF. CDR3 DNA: TGTCCCATCACCCCAGGAGGCAGGGGGGCCTACGAGCAGCACTTC.

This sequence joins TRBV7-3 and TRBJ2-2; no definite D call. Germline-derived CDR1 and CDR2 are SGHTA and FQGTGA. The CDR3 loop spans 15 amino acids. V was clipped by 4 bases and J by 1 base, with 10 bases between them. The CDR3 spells CASSSTGVNTGELFF. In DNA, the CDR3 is TGTGCCAGCAGCTCGACTGGGGTGAACACCGGGGAGCTGTTTTTT.

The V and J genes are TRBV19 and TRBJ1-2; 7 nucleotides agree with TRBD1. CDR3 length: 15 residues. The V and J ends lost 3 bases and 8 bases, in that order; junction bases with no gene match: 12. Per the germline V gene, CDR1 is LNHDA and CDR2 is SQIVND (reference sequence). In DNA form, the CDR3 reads TGTGCCAGTAGTATGGCCTTAACAGGGGATTGGGGCTACACCTTC. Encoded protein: CASSMALTGDWGYTF.

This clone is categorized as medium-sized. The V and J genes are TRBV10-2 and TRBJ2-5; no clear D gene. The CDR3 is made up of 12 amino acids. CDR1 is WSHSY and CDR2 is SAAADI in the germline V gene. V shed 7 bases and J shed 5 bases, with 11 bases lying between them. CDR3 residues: CASTTLGETQYF. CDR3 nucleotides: TGCGCCAGCACCACTCTCGGGGAGACCCAGTACTTC.

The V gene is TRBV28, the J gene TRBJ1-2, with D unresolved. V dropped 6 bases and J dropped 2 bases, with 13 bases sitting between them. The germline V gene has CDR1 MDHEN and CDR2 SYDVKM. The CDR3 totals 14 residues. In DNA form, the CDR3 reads TGTGCCAGCAGCTTACTACCGATAAACTATGGCTACACCTTC. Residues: CASSLLPINYGYTF.

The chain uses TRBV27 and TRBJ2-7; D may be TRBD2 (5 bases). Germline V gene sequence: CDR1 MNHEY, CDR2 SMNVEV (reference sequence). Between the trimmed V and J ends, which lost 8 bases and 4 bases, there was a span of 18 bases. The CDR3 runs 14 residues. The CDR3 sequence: CASSRARATYEQYF. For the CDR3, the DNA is TGTGCCAGCTCAAGGGCGAGGGCTACATACGAGCAGTACTTC.

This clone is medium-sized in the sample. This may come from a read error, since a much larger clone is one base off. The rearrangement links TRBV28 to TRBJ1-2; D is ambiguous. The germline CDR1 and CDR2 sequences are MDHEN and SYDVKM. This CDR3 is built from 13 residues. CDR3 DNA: TGTGCCAGCACCACGGAATCCTTACATGGCCACACCTTC. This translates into CASTTESLHGHTF.

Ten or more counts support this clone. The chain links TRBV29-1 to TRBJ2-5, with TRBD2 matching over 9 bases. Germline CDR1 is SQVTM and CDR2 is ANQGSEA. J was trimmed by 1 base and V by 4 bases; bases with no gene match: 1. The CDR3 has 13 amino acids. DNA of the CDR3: TGCAGCGTTGTAGCGGGAGCCCAAGAGACCCAGTACTTC. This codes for CSVVAGAQETQYF.

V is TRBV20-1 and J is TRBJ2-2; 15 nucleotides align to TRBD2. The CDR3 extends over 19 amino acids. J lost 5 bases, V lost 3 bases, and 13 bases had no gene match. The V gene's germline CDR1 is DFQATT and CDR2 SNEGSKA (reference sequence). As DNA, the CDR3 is TGCAGTGCTAGGGAAATTGGACTAGCGGGAGGGCCAGGGACCGGGGAGCTGTTTTTT. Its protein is CSAREIGLAGGPGTGELFF.

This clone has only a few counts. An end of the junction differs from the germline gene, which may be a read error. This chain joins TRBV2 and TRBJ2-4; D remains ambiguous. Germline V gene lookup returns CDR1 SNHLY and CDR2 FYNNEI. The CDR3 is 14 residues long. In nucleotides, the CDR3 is TGTGCCAGCAGCGAAGAGGTAGCCAAAAACATTCAGTATTTC. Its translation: CASSEEVAKNIQYF.

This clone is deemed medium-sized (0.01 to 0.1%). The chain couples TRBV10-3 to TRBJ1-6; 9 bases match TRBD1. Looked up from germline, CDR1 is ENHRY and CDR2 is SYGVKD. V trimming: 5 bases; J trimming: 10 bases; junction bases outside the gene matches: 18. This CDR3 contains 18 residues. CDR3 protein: CAISKHKGTGSLESPLHF. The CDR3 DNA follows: TGTGCCATCAGTAAACACAAGGGGACAGGGTCCCTGGAGTCACCCCTCCACTTT.

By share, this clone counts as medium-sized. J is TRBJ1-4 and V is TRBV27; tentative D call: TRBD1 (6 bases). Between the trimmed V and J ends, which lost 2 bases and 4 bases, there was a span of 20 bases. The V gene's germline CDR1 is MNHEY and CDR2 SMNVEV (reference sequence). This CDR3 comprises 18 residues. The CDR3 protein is CASSLRVVGGQVNEKLFF. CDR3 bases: TGTGCCAGCAGTTTAAGGGTCGTTGGGGGGCAGGTTAATGAAAAACTGTTTTTT.

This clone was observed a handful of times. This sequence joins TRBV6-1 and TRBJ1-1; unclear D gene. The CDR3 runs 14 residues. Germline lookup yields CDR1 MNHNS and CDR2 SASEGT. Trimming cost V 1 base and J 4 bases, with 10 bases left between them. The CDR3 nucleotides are TGTGCCAGCAGTGAAGGGGCTTTCATCACTGAAGCTTTCTTT. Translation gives CASSEGAFITEAFF.

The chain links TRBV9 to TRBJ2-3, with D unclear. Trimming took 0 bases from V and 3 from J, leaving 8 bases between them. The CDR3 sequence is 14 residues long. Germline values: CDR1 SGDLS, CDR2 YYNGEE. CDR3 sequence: CASSVVSVTDTQYF. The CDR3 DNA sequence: TGTGCCAGCAGCGTAGTTTCAGTAACAGATACGCAGTATTTT.

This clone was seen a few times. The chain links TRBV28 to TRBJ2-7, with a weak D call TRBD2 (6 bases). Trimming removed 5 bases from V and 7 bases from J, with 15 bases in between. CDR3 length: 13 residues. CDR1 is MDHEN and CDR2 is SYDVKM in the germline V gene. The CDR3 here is CASSTRDFGEQYF. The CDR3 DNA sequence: TGTGCCAGCAGTACCCGGGACTTCGGGGAGCAGTACTTC.